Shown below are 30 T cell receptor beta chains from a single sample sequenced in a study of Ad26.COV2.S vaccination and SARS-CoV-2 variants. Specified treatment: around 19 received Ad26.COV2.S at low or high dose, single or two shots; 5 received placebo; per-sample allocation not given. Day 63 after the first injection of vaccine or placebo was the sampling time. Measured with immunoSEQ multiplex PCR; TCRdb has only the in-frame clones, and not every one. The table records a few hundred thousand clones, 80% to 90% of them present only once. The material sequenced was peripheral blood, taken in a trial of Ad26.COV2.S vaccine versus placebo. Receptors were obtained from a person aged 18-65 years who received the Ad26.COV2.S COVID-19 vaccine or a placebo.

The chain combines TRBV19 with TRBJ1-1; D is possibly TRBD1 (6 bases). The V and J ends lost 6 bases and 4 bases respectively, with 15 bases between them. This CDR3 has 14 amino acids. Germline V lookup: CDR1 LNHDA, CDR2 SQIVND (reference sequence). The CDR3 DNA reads TGTGCCAGTAGCACGGGGGGCGGAGGCACTGAAGCTTTCTTT. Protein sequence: CASSTGGGGTEAFF.

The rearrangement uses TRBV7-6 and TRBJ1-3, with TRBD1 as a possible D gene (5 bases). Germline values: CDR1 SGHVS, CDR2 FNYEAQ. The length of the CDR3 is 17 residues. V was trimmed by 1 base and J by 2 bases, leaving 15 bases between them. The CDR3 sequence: CASSLEWSGGAGNTIYF. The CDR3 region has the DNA TGTGCCAGCAGCTTAGAATGGTCCGGGGGAGCTGGAAACACCATATATTTT. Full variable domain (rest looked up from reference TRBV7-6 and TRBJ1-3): GAGVSQSPRYKVTKRGQDVALRCDPISGHVSLYWYRQALGQGPEFLTYFNYEAQQDKSGLPNDRFSAERPEGSISTLTIQRTEQRDSAMYRCASSLEWSGGAGNTIYFGEGSWLTVV.

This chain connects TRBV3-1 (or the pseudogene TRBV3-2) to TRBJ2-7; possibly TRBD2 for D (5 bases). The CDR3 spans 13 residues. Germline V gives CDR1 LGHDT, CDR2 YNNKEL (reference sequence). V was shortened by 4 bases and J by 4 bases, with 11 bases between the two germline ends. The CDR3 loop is CASSPRDRYEQYF. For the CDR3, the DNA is TGTGCCAGCAGCCCCCGGGATCGATACGAGCAGTACTTC.

The CDR3 here is CASSPTGQGDYNEQFF. The CDR3, as DNA: TGTGCCAGCAGCCCCACCGGACAGGGGGACTACAATGAGCAGTTCTTC. This chain joins TRBV7-6 and TRBJ2-1; 10 bases map to TRBD1. Trimming at V came to 5 bases and at J to 3 bases, leaving 7 bases not matched to a gene. From germline, CDR1 is SGHVS and CDR2 FNYEAQ. The CDR3 sequence is 16 residues long.

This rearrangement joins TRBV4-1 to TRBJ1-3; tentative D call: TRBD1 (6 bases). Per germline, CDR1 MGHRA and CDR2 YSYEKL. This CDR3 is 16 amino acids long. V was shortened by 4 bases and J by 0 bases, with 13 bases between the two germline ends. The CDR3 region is CASSRSDRTSGNTIYF. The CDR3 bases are TGCGCCAGCAGCCGCTCGGACAGAACCTCTGGAAACACCATATATTTT.

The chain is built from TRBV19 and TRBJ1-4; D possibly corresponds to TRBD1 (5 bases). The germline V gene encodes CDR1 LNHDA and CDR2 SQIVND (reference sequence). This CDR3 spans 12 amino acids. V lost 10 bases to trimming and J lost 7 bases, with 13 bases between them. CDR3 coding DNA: TGTGCCACAAGCGAGGGACCTGAAAAACTGTTTTTT. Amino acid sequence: CATSEGPEKLFF.

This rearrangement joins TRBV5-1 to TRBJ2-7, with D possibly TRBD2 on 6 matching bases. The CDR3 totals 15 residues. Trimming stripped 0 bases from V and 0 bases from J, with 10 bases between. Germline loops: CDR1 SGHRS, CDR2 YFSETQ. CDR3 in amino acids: CASSLEGGVSYEQYF. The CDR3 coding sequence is TGCGCCAGCAGCTTGGAAGGCGGGGTCTCCTACGAGCAGTACTTC.

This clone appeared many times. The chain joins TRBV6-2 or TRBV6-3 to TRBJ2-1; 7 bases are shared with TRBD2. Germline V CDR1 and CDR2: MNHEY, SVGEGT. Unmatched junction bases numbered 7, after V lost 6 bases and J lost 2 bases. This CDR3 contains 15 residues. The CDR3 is CASSPVAGAYNEQFF. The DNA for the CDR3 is TGTGCCAGCAGCCCGGTCGCGGGGGCCTACAATGAGCAGTTCTTC.

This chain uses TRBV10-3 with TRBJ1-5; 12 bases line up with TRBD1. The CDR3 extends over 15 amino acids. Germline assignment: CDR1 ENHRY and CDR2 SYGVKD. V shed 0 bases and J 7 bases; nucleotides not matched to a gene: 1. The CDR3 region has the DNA TGTGCCATCAGTGAGTCAGGGACAGGGGGCCAGCCCCAGCATTTT. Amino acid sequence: CAISESGTGGQPQHF.

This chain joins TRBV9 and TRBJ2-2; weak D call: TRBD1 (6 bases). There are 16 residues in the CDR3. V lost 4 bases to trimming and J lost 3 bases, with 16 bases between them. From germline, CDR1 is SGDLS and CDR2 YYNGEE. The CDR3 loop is CASSPWAGEYTGELFF. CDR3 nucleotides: TGTGCCAGCAGCCCATGGGCAGGGGAGTACACCGGGGAGCTGTTTTTT.

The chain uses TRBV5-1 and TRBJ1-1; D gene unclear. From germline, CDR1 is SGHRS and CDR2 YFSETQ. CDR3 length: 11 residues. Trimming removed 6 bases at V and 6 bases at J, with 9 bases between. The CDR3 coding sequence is TGCGCCAGCATCCTAATCGCTGAAGCTTTCTTT. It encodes CASILIAEAFF.

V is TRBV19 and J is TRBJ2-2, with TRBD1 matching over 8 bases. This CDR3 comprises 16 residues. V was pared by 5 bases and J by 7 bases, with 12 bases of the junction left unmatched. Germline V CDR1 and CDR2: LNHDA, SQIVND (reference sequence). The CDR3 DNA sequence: TGTGCCAGTAGTCCATTCCTCGGACAGGGAAACGGGGAGCTGTTTTTT. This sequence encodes CASSPFLGQGNGELFF.

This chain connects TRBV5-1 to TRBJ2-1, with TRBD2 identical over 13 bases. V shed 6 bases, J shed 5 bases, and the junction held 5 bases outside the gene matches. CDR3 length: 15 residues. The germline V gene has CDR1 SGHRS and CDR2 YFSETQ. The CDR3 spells CASTRLAGGDNEQFF. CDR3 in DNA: TGCGCCAGCACACGACTAGCGGGGGGCGACAATGAGCAGTTCTTC.

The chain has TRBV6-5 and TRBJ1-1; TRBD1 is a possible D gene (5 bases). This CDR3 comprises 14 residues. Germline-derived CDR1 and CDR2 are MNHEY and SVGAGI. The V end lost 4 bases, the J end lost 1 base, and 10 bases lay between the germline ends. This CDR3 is CASSSPGWNTEAFF. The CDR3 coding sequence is TGTGCCAGCAGTTCCCCAGGGTGGAACACTGAAGCTTTCTTT.

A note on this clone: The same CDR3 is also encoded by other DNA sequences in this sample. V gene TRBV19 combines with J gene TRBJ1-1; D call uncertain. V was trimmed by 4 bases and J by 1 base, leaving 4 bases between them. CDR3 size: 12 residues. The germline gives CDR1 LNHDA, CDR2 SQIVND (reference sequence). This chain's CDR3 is CASSTGNTEAFF. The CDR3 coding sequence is TGTGCCAGTAGTACTGGGAACACTGAAGCTTTCTTT.

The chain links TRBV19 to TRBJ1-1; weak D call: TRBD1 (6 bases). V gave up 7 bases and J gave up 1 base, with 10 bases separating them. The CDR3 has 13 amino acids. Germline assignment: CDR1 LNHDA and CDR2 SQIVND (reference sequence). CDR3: CASKAGANTEAFF. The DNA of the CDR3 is TGTGCCAGTAAAGCAGGGGCGAACACTGAAGCTTTCTTT.

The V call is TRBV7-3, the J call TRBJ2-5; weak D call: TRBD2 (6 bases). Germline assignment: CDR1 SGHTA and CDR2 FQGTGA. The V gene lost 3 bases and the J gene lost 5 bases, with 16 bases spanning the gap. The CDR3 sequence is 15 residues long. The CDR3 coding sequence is TGTGCCAGCAGCTTGGGGCCGGCCGCGGGGGAGACCCAGTACTTC. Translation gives CASSLGPAAGETQYF.

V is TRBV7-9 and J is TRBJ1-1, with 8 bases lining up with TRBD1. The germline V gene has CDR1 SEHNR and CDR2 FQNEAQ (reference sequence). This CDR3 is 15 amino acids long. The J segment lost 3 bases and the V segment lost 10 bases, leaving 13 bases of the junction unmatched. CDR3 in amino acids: CAILTGALSYTEAFF. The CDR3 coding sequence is TGTGCCATCTTGACAGGGGCCTTATCCTACACTGAAGCTTTCTTT.

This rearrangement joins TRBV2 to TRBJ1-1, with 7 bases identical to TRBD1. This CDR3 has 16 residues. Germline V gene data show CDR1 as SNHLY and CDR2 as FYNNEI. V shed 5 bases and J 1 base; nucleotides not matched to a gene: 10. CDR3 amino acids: CASSSSSGQKNTEAFF. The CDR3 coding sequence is TGTGCCAGCAGTTCTTCCTCGGGACAGAAGAACACTGAAGCTTTCTTT.

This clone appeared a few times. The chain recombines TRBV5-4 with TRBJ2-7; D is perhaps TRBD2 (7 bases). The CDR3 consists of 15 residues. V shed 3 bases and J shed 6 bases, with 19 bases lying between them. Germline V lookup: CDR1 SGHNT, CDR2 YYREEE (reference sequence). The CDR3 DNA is TGTGCCAGCAGCTCCCAGACCCAAGGGGGGGGCGAGCAGTACTTC. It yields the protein CASSSQTQGGGEQYF.

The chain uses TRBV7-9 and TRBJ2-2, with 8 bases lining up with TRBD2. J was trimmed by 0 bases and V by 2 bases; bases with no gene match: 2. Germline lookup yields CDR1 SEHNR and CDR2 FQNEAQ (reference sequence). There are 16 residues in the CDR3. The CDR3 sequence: CASSLSGRTNTGELFF. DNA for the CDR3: TGTGCCAGCAGCTTAAGCGGGAGAACGAACACCGGGGAGCTGTTTTTT.

This CDR3 is CASSQDGPDTQYF. The CDR3 nucleotides are TGTGCCAGCAGCCAAGATGGGCCAGATACGCAGTATTTT. V gene TRBV3-1 (or the pseudogene TRBV3-2) combines with J gene TRBJ2-3; D remains ambiguous. The CDR3 runs to 13 residues. Germline lookup yields CDR1 LGHDT and CDR2 YNNKEL (reference sequence). The germline V and J ends were trimmed by 0 bases and 4 bases, with 5 bases remaining between them.

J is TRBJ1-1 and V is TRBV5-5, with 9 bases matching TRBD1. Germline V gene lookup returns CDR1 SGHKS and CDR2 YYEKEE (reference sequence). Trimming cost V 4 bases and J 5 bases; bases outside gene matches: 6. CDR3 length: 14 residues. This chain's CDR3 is CASSRQGGATEAFF. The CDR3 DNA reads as TGTGCCAGCAGCCGACAGGGGGGAGCGACTGAAGCTTTCTTT.

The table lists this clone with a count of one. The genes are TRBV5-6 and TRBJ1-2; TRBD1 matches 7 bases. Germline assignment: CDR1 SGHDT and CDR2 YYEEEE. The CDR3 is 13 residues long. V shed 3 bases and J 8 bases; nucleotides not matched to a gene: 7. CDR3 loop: CASSWGGQTGYTF. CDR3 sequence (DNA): TGTGCCAGCAGCTGGGGGGGACAGACAGGCTACACCTTC. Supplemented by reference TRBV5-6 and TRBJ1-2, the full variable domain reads DAGVTQSPTHLIKTRGQQVTLRCSPKSGHDTVSWYQQALGQGPQFIFQYYEEEERQRGNFPDRFSGHQFPNYSSELNVNALLLGDSALYLCASSWGGQTGYTFGSGTRLTVV.

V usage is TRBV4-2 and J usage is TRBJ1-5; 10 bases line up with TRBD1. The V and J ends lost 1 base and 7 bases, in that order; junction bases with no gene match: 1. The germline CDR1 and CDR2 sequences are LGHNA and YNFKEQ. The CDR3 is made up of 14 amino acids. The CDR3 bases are TGTGCCAGCAGCCAAGGGACAGGGGGACAGCCCCAGCATTTT. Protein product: CASSQGTGGQPQHF.

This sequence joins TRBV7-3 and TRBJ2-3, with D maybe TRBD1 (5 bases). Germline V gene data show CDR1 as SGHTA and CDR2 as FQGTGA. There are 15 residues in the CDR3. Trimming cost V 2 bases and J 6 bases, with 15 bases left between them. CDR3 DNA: TGTGCCAGCAGCTTAGAAAGGGGTTGGTTGGATACGCAGTATTTT. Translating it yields CASSLERGWLDTQYF.

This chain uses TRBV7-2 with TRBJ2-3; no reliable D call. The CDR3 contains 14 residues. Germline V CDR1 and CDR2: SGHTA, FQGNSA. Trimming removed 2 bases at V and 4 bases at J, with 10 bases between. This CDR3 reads CASSLHPRPDTQYF. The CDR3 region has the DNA TGTGCCAGCAGCTTACACCCACGGCCAGATACGCAGTATTTT. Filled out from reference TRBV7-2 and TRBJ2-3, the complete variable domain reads GAGVSQSPSNKVTEKGKDVELRCDPISGHTALYWYRQSLGQGLEFLIYFQGNSAPDKSGLPSDRFSAERTGGSVSTLTIQRTQQEDSAVYLCASSLHPRPDTQYFGPGTRLTVL.

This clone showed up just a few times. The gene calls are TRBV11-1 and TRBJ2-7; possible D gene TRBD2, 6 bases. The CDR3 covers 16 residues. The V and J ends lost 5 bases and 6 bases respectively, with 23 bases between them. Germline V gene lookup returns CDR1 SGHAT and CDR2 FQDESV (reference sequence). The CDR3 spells CASSPRGPSIGLEQYF. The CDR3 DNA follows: TGTGCCAGCAGCCCGCGGGGTCCTAGCATTGGCCTCGAGCAGTACTTC.

For the CDR3, the DNA is TGCGCCAGCAGCCCATCTAGCGGGAGCCGGGAGCAGTACTTC. It is translated as CASSPSSGSREQYF. This chain links TRBV4-1 with TRBJ2-7, with 10 positions matching TRBD2. The trim removed 4 bases at V and 7 bases at J, leaving 7 bases unmatched. CDR1 is MGHRA, CDR2 YSYEKL, per germline. This CDR3 has 14 residues.

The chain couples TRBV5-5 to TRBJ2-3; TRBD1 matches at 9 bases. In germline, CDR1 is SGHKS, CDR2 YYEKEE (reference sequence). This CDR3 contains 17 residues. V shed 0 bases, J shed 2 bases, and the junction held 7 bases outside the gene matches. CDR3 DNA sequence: TGTGCCAGCAGCTTGGACAGGGGGCAGGTGCTCACAGATACGCAGTATTTT. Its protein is CASSLDRGQVLTDTQYF. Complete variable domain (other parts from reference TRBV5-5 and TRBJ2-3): DAGVTQSPTHLIKTRGQQVTLRCSPISGHKSVSWYQQVLGQGPQFIFQYYEKEERGRGNFPDRFSARQFPNYSSELNVNALLLGDSALYLCASSLDRGQVLTDTQYFGPGTRLTVL.